This entry concerns a single TCR beta chain. This entry comes from a study of cytomegalovirus exposure and HLA in healthy donors. Vbeta (60) and Jbeta (13) primers were used in the PCR. The assay was immunoSEQ multiplex PCR, and TCRdb's table has in-frame clones only and misses some. The data contain approximately 220,000 clones, 60% to 80% of them singletons. The material sequenced was PBMCs. The clonotype originates from a man in his late teens or twenties in good health and CMV-seronegative.

CDR3 nucleotide sequence: TGTGCCAGCAGTCACGAGCGGGAGGACTCTAGGAATGAGCAGTTCTTC. Its protein product is CASSHEREDSRNEQFF. The chain carries TRBV2 and TRBJ2-1, with 9 bases matching TRBD2. CDR3 length: 16 amino acids. The ends lost 5 bases at V and 7 bases at J; junction bases unmatched: 12. The germline gives CDR1 SNHLY, CDR2 FYNNEI.